Reported below is one T cell receptor beta chain. This clonotype turned up a few times. Its antigen has not been determined. Nothing much larger sits one base from this clone, and base qualities are not available. From the germline V gene, CDR1 is MDHEN and CDR2 is SYDVKM. The junction shows trimming of 2 bases on V and 6 bases on J, and the gene matches do not reach 7 bases of it. The CDR3 covers 16 residues, taking in both the cysteine and the phenylalanine. Only the CDR3 region is kept as DNA, spanning 48 bases read in frame from base 1. The data were taken from a study of T cells in Graves' hyperthyroidism and ophthalmopathy (dated by TCRdb to 2018 to 2020). For the study in its entirety: Peripheral blood was collected at initial diagnosis, before any treatment. TCR V-J signatures able to tell the groups apart were searched for in a discovery cohort of some 100 patients, of whom more than 40 had Graves' ophthalmopathy and 57 had stable Graves' hyperthyroidism. Whether ophthalmopathy could be predicted prospectively was tested in an independent validation cohort made up of some 20 hyperthyroidism patients plus 17 patients who later progressed to ophthalmopathy. According to the paper, TCR Vbeta CDR3 sequencing was carried out on some 140 peripheral blood samples, which came from some 41 ophthalmopathy, approximately 72 hyperthyroidism and roughly 17 progressor patients. In roughly six Graves' hyperthyroidism patients, the study also compared T-cell repertoires from thyroid tissue with T-cell repertoires from blood. After blood sampling, hyperthyroidism patients were treated with methimazole at a starting dose of 30 mg daily, and ophthalmopathy patients were treated with high-dose intravenous methylprednisolone. For training and testing, the 100 or so patients in the discovery cohort were randomly divided in a 7:3 ratio. The paper as a whole reports these results and caveats: During validation, the model predicted progression to ophthalmopathy a median of approximately 6 months ahead of onset, with around 71% sensitivity and under 85% specificity. Blood samples also contained most of the expanded thyroid clonotypes (frequency above 0.001), which suggests that blood repertoires may reflect thyroid immune responses. No statistical method was used to fix the sample size in advance, and group allocation was not hidden from the investigators. A 13 V-J signature model separated ophthalmopathy from stable hyperthyroidism, with 87.88% sensitivity and 81.08% specificity in cross-validation and 80%/75% in testing.

The TCR beta CDR3 regions were amplified from the RNA transcripts. For the first round of RT-PCR on the TCR CDR3, the HTBI primer set was used together with the Qiagen OneStep RT-PCR kit. A second multiplex PCR round built the libraries, followed by size selection and purification. Libraries were sequenced paired-end with 100 bp reads on an Illumina HiSeq2000. The paper's processing steps were these. SOAPnuke was used to process the raw data, with reads discarded if the reads contained adapters or uncalled bases, had a mean Phred below 15, or lacked an exact constant-primer or identifier match. High-quality paired reads were merged with COPE v1.2.5, and unique nucleotide sequences were defined as clonotypes. Clonotypes were aligned to IMGT TRBV, TRBD and TRBJ reference segments using MiTCR v1.1. The analysis included only V-J combinations with a frequency above 0.0001, which together covered approximately 99% of the repertoires. A TCS score was defined as the ratio between F50 (clonal expansion) and ExV (chaos), using BLOSUM62-based TCRdist between CDR3 peptides within each V-J. Welch's t-statistics and random forest reduced approximately 520 V-J features to about 12, which were used in a naive Bayes classifier (R e1071). TCRdb reanalyzed the raw reads on its own, using fastp at Q25 for trimming and MiXCR for clone calling, and kept in-frame beta chains. Each record represents a unique CDR3 protein, reported with the most common genes and DNA among its rows. The V and J calls follow TCRdb's processing rather than the paper's. The sample profile shows over 500,000 distinct CDR3 sequences; roughly 15% of them were found once. The ten largest clones represent over 25% of the sample.

Moderately to severely active disease, a Clinical Activity Score of at least 3, a NOSPECS grade of at least 4, and a duration under 3 months were present in ophthalmopathy patients. Patients with uncontrolled infections, other autoimmune diseases, pregnancy or lactation were excluded. Diagnoses relied on clinical symptoms, serum thyroxine and TRAb, thyroid ultrasound and orbital computed tomography. Ficoll-Paque density gradient centrifugation was used to isolate PBMCs from approximately 10 ml of fresh peripheral blood. Total RNA was extracted using Trizol reagent, and RNA quality was assessed on an Agilent 2100 Bioanalyzer.

The chain employs TRBV28 and TRBJ2-2, and 9 junctional nucleotides match TRBD2. Sequenced: blood. The sequence derives from a young woman with Graves' ophthalmopathy. The CDR3 corresponds to CASSLVGGGGPGELFF. The DNA reads TGTGCCAGCAGTTTAGTCGGCGGGGGGGGACCCGGGGAGCTGTTTTTT.